This TCR beta chain was recovered during a study of response to subunit inactivated influenza vaccine. TCRdb reanalysed the RT-PCR reads using MiXCR and keeps one entry per CDR3 protein. The table includes around 150,000 distinct CDR3 sequences, approximately 10% detected once. Of note for this clonotype: Its antigen remains unidentified.

The study's findings and limits: The authors offered the suggestion that each seasonal influenza vaccination recruits few new T cells.

The sequence was obtained from a man aged 50-59 years who received an inactivated influenza vaccine. The source material was non-naive T cells sorted from PBMCs, sampled roughly 6 weeks after vaccination.

CDR3 nucleotide sequence: TGTGCCAGTGAAGGGACTAGCGGGTCCAATGAGCAGTTCTTC. It encodes CASEGTSGSNEQFF. The chain is built from TRBV28 and TRBJ2-1, with TRBD2 matching over 12 bases. Germline lookup yields CDR1 MDHEN and CDR2 SYDVKM. The CDR3 loop spans 14 amino acids. V shed 9 bases and J 6 bases; nucleotides not matched to a gene: 6.